The 8 T cell receptor beta chains given below trace back to one sample, sequenced in a study of blood T cell repertoires in COVID-19. Data came from immunoSEQ multiplex PCR; TCRdb stores just in-frame clones and leaves some out. The data show approximately 200,000 clones, 80% to 90% seen once. Sequenced: PBMCs or T cells enriched from blood (not recorded which). Receptors originate from a man aged 25-45 years who had recovered from COVID-19.

This clone came up once. The chain is built from TRBV5-4 and TRBJ2-5; a weak D match, TRBD1 (5 bases). V was shortened by 0 bases and J by 2 bases, with 11 bases between the two germline ends. The CDR3 is made up of 15 amino acids. Germline loops: CDR1 SGHNT, CDR2 YYREEE (reference sequence). This CDR3 reads CASSLGQGGQETQYF. Here the CDR3 DNA reads TGTGCCAGCAGCTTGGGGCAGGGTGGACAAGAGACCCAGTACTTC.

This clone was counted between two and nine times. The V gene is TRBV10-3, the J gene TRBJ2-7; no reliable D call. The CDR3 is 13 amino acids. CDR1 and CDR2 from the germline V gene are ENHRY and SYGVKD. The germline V and J ends were trimmed by 3 bases and 0 bases, with 6 bases remaining between them. CDR3 in DNA: TGTGCCATCAGTGACACGGTCTCCTACGAGCAGTACTTC. This codes for CAISDTVSYEQYF.

The V gene is TRBV9, the J gene TRBJ1-3; D is undetermined. Germline V gene data show CDR1 as SGDLS and CDR2 as YYNGEE. V gave up 1 base and J gave up 0 bases, with 8 bases separating them. The CDR3 is 15 amino acids. The CDR3 region has the DNA TGTGCCAGCAGCGTAACAGATGCCTCTGGAAACACCATATATTTT. Translating it yields CASSVTDASGNTIYF.

The chain carries TRBV9 and TRBJ2-7, with D possibly matching TRBD1 (5 bases). CDR1 is SGDLS and CDR2 is YYNGEE in the germline V gene. CDR3 length: 15 residues. V was trimmed by 0 bases and J by 7 bases, leaving 17 bases between them. The CDR3 reads CASSVGVSGRGEQYF. The CDR3 nucleotides are TGTGCCAGCAGCGTAGGTGTTTCAGGGCGTGGGGAGCAGTACTTC.

This clone was seen only once. The genes are TRBV24-1 and TRBJ1-5; 7 bases agree with TRBD1. CDR1 KGHDR and CDR2 SFDVKD come from the germline V gene. This CDR3 has 17 residues. V dropped 5 bases and J dropped 3; count of bases not matched to a gene: 12. The CDR3 region has the DNA TGTGCCACCAGTGCAACAGGGGCCGCCGATTTCAATCAGCCCCAGCATTTT. Encoded protein: CATSATGAADFNQPQHF.

This chain uses TRBV24-1 with TRBJ2-5, with TRBD2 matching 13 bases. This CDR3 comprises 17 residues. Germline trimming cut 6 bases from V and 2 bases from J; bases unmatched to any gene: 8. The germline V gene encodes CDR1 KGHDR and CDR2 SFDVKD. The CDR3 here is CATSTSGRALFQETQYF. As DNA, the CDR3 is TGTGCCACCAGTACTAGCGGGAGGGCACTATTTCAAGAGACCCAGTACTTC.

In its sample, this clone was seen once. The gene calls are TRBV27 and TRBJ2-3; weak D call: TRBD2 (6 bases). CDR3 size: 16 residues. Between the trimmed V and J ends, which lost 1 base and 4 bases, there was a span of 15 bases. Germline CDR1 and CDR2: MNHEY and SMNVEV (reference sequence). CDR3 in DNA: TGTGCCAGCAGTTTATACTCGGGAGAGTGGGCAGATACGCAGTATTTT. Amino acids: CASSLYSGEWADTQYF.

This sequence joins TRBV12-5 and TRBJ2-1; 7 positions agree with TRBD2. This CDR3 has 16 residues. V shed 6 bases and J 4 bases; nucleotides not matched to a gene: 12. CDR1 and CDR2 (germline): LGHNT, FRNRAP. The CDR3: CASGNSEGGSYNEQFF. CDR3 nucleotides: TGTGCTAGTGGAAACTCTGAGGGAGGGTCTTACAATGAGCAGTTCTTC.